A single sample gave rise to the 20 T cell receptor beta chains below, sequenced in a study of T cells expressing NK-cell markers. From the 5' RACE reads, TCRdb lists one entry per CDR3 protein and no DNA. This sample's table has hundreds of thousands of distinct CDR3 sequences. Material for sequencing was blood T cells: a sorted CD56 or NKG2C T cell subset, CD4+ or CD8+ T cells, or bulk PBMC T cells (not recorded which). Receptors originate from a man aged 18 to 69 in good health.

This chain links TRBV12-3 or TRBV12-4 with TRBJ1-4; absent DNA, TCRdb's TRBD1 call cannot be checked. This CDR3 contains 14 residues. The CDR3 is CASRRDRSNEKLFF.

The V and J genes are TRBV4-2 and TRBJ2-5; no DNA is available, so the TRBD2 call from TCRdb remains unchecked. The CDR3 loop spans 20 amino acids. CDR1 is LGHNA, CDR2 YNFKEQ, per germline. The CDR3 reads CASSQVSGLAGGMLGETQYF.

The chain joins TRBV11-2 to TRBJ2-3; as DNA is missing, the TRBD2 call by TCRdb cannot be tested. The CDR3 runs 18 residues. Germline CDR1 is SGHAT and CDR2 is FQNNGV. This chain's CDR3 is CASSRRLAGASSTDTQYF. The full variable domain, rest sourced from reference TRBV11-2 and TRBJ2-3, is EAGVAQSPRYKIIEKRQSVAFWCNPISGHATLYWYQQILGQGPKLLIQFQNNGVVDDSQLPKDRFSAERLKGVDSTLKIQPAKLEDSAVYLCASSRRLAGASSTDTQYFGPGTRLTVL.

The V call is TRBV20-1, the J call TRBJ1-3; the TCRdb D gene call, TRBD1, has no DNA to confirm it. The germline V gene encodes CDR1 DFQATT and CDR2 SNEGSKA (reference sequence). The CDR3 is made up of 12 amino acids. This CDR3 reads CSASGTGDTIYF.

This CDR3 reads CATSGEGSVPIEEQFF. The V gene is TRBV24-1, the J gene TRBJ2-1. Germline-derived CDR1 and CDR2 are KGHDR and SFDVKD. This CDR3 contains 16 residues.

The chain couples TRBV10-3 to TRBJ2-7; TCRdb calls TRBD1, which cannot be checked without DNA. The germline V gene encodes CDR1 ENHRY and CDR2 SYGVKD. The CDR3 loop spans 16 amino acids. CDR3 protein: CAISEGMGGGTYEQYF.

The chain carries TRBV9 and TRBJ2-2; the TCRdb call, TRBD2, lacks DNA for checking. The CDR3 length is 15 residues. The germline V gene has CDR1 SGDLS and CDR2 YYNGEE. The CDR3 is CASSVRDSNTGELFF.

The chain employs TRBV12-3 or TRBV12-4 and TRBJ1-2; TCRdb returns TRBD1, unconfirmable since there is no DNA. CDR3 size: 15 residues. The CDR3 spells CASSLNSGITYGYTF.

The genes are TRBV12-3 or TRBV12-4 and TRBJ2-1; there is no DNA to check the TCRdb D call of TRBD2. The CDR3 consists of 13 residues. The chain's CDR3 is CASSGGRVHEQFF.

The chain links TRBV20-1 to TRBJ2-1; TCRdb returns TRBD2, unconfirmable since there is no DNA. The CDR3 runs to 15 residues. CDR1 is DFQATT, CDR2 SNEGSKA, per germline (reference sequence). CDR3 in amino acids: CSATGLRLSYNEQFF.

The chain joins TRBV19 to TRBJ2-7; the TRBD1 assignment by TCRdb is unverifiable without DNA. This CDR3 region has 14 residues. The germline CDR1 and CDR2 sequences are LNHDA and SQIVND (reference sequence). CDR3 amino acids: CASSRPGSSYEQYF.

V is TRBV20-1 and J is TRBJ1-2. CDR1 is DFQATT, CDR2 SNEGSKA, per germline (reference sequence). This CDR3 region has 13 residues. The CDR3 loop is CSANGKANYGYTF.

The CDR3 sequence: CASSWVDSTGYTF. The chain carries TRBV6-1 and TRBJ1-2; TCRdb's D call, TRBD1, is unchecked because there is no DNA. Germline V gene lookup returns CDR1 MNHNS and CDR2 SASEGT. This CDR3 is 13 amino acids long.

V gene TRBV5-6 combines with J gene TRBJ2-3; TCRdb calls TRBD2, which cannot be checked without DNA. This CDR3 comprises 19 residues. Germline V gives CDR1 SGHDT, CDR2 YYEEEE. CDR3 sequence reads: CASSSTTGLARTSTDTQYF.

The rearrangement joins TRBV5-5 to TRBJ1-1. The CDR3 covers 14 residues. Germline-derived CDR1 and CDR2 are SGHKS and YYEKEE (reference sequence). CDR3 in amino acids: CASSVGPRSSEAFF.

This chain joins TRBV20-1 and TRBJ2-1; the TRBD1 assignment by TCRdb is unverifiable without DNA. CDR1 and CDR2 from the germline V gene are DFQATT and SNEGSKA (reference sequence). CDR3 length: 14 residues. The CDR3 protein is CSARPGPWSNEQFF.

This chain's CDR3 is CASSQNTHRGPRVEQYF. The chain has TRBV3-1 and TRBJ2-7; the D gene TCRdb calls, TRBD1, cannot be checked with no DNA. The CDR3 runs 17 residues. From germline, CDR1 is LGHDT and CDR2 YNNKEL (reference sequence).

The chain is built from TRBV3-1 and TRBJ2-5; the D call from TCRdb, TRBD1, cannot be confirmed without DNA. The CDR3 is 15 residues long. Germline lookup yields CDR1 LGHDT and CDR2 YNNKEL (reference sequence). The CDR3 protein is CASSLPGKAPRTQYF.

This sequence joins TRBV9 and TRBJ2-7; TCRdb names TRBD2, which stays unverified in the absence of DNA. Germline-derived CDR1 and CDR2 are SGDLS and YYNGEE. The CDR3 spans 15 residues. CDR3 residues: CASSPIGDYSNEQYF.

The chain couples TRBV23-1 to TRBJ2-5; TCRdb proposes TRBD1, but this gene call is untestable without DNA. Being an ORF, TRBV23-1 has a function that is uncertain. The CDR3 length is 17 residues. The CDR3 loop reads CASWVIGWDRPSETQYF.